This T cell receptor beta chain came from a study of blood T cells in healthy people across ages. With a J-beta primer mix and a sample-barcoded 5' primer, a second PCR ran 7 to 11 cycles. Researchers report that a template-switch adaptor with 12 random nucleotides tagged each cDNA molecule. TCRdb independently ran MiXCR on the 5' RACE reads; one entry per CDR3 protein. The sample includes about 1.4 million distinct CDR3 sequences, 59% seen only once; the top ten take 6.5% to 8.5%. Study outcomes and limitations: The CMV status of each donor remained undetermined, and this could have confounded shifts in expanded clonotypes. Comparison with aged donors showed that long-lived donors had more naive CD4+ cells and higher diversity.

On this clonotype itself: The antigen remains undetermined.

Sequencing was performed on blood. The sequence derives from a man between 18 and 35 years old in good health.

CDR3 nucleotide sequence: TGTGCCAGCAGTTTATCGATAATGATAACAGGGGCAACTAATGAAAAACTGTTTTTT. The encoded protein is CASSLSIMITGATNEKLFF. V and J are TRBV27 and TRBJ1-4; 7 bases map to TRBD1. The CDR3 spans 19 residues. Trimming cost V 0 bases and J 0 bases; bases outside gene matches: 10. Germline V lookup: CDR1 MNHEY, CDR2 SMNVEV (reference sequence). Full variable domain (outside the CDR3, taken from reference TRBV27 and TRBJ1-4): EAQVTQNPRYLITVTGKKLTVTCSQNMNHEYMSWYRQDPGLGLRQIYYSMNVEVTDKGDVPEGYKVSRKEKRNFPLILESPSPNQTSLYFCASSLSIMITGATNEKLFFGSGTQLSVL.